A single T cell receptor beta chain is shown here with its context. Its target is unknown. This sample was included in a study of T cell repertoires in aging, cancer and after chemotherapy. About the study: Donors were grouped into six age bands spanning 30 or younger through 70 or older. Patients with chronic lymphocytic leukemia were sampled before and after fludarabine- or bendamustine-based chemotherapy. Study-wide results and caveats: Across the chemotherapy interval, each cancer cohort showed higher median generation probability, suggesting thymic rebound. Loss of evenness, beyond lost richness, contributed to age-related TCR diversity decline in cancer patients.

A mixed TRB-A/B primer pool amplified rearranged TRB by multiplex touch-down PCR. TCRdb fed the multiplex PCR reads into MiXCR, producing one record per CDR3 protein. The data hold just over 9,000 distinct CDR3 sequences, with less than 25% observed a single time. Amplification of TCR beta used genomic DNA extracted from peripheral blood. The material sequenced was blood. The origin of this receptor is a human donor with a blood cancer. The donor label of this sample is uncertain.

The CDR3 DNA is TGCAGTGCTAGAGAACCAGGGTTGCCCTACGAGCAGTACTTC. Amino acids: CSAREPGLPYEQYF. The rearrangement uses TRBV20-1 and TRBJ2-7; TRBD1 is a possible D gene (5 bases). In germline, CDR1 is DFQATT, CDR2 SNEGSKA (reference sequence). This CDR3 is 14 amino acids long. The germline V and J ends were trimmed by 0 bases and 2 bases, with 11 bases remaining between them.